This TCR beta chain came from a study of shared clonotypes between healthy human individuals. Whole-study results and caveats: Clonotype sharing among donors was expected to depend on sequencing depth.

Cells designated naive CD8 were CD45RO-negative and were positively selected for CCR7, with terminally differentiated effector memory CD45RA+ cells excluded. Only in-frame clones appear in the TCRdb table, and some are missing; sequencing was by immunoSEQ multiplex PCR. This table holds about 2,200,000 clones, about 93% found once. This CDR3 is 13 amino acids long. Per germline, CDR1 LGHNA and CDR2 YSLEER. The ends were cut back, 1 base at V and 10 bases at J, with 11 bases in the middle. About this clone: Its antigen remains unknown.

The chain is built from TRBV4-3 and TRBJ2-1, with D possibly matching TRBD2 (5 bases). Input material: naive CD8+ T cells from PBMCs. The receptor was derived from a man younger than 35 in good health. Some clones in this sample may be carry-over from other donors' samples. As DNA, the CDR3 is TGCGCCAGCAGCCAAGGGACTGGCGGAGAGCAGTTCTTC. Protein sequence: CASSQGTGGEQFF.